The present TCR beta chain was sequenced within a study of regulatory T cells in long-lasting Graves disease. As for time point: newly diagnosed GD, antithyroid drugs for less than 3 months. RNA extracted from PBMCs served as the sequencing template. This CDR3 is built from 12 residues. Germline V gene lookup returns CDR1 SGHVS and CDR2 FNYEAQ. V lost 4 bases, J lost 4 bases, and 8 bases lay in between. This clonotype was counted at least ten times. CDR3-region Arm-PCR and iRepertoire HTBI primers produced the TCR beta libraries. TCRdb itself ran the multiplex PCR reads through MiXCR, one entry per CDR3 protein. The sample holds approximately 470,000 distinct CDR3 sequences, about 17% seen once. The data also belong to a second study, concerning T cells in Graves' hyperthyroidism and ophthalmopathy.

Sequencing used peripheral blood mononuclear cells (PBMCs), obtained at new diagnosis, from a patient treated with antithyroid drugs. This clonotype was obtained from a man between 35 and 55 years old with Graves disease. The chain recombines TRBV7-6 with TRBJ2-7; D is ambiguous. In DNA form, the CDR3 reads TGTGCCAGCAGCTCCTTGGGGTACGAGCAGTACTTC. Amino acid sequence: CASSSLGYEQYF.